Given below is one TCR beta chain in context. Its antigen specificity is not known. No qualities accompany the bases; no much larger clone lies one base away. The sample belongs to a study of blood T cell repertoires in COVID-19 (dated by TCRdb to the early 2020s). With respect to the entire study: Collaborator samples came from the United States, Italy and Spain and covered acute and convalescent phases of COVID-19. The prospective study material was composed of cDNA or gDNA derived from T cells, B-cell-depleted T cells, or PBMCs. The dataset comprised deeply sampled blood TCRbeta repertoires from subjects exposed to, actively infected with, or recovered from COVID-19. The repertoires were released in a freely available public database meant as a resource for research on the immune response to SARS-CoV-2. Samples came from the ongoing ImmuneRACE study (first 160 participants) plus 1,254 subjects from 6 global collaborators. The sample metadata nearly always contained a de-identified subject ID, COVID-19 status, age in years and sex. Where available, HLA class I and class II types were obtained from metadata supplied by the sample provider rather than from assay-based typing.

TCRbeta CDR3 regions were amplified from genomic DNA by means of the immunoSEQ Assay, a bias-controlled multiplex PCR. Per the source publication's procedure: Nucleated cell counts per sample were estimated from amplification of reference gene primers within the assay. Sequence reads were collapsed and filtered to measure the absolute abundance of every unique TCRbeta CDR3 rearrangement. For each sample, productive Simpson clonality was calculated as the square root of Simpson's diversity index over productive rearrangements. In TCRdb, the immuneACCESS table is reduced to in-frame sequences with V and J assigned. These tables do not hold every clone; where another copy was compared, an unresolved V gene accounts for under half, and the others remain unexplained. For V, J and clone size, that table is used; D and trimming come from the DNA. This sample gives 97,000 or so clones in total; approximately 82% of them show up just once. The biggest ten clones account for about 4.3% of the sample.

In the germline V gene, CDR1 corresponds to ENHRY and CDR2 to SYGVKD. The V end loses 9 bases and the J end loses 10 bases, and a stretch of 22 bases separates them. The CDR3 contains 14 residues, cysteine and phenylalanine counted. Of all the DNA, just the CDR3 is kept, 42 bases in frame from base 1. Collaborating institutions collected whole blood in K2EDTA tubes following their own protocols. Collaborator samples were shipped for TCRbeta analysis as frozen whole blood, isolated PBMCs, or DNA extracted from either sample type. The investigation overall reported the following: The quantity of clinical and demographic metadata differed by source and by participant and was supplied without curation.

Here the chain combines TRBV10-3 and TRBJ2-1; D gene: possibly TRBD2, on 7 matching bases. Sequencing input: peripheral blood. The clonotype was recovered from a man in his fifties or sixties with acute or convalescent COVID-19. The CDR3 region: CAMGAGGPRQEQFF. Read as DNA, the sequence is TGTGCCATGGGTGCCGGGGGGCCAAGGCAGGAGCAGTTCTTC.